Following are 2 T cell receptor beta chains from one sample sequenced in a study of OX40 agonist ivuxolimab in advanced cancers. Generated by immunoSEQ multiplex PCR, the TCRdb table keeps only in-frame clones and is missing some. The data show about 70,000 clones, around 80% seen once. The sequences come from CD4+ or CD8+ T cells sorted from blood, collected in a trial of the OX40 agonist ivuxolimab. Source of these receptors: an adult with an advanced solid tumor such as melanoma, head and neck, liver or kidney cancer.

The chain uses TRBV18 and TRBJ2-7, with 8 nucleotides matching TRBD1. In germline, CDR1 is KGHSH, CDR2 LQKENI. The trim removed 3 bases at V and 6 bases at J, leaving 4 bases unmatched. The CDR3 contains 13 residues. Written as DNA, the CDR3 is TGTGCCAGCTCACCCCAGGGGGCGCCCGAGCAGTACTTC. Residues: CASSPQGAPEQYF.

The chain combines TRBV6-6 with TRBJ2-1; 7 nucleotides line up with TRBD1. Per germline, CDR1 MNHNY and CDR2 SVGAGI (reference sequence). The CDR3 has 15 amino acids. The V and J ends lost 5 bases and 2 bases, in that order; junction bases with no gene match: 6. The CDR3 nucleotides are TGTGCCAGCAGTGCCCGACAGGGACCCTACAATGAGCAGTTCTTC. Encoded protein: CASSARQGPYNEQFF.